This T cell receptor (beta chain) was captured in a study of cytomegalovirus exposure and HLA in healthy donors. Study-wide results and limits: Prior analysis indicated that the majority of TCR beta V segments exhibited productivity approximately 90% or approximately 30% of the time. The study flagged around 150 TCR beta chains as cytomegalovirus-associated. An Asian-associated ancestry cluster reportedly showed fewer N-insertions than the roughly 600-donor mean in a later analysis.

Both 60 Vbeta primers and 13 Jbeta primers went into the PCR. Clones were read by immunoSEQ multiplex PCR, and TCRdb kept only the in-frame ones, dropping some. The data hold some 250,000 clones, with around 81% observed a single time. This clone occurred a few times. What it binds is not known. This TCR derives from a woman aged 55-70 years in good health and CMV-seropositive. The sequencing input was PBMCs.

The chain's CDR3 is CSVDYGGRNTEAFF. DNA for the CDR3: TGCAGCGTTGATTATGGTGGCAGGAACACTGAAGCTTTCTTT. The rearrangement uses TRBV29-1 and TRBJ1-1; D is uncertain. V lost 3 bases and J 1 base, leaving 12 bases between the germline ends. Germline lookup yields CDR1 SQVTM and CDR2 ANQGSEA. The CDR3 spans 14 residues.